The TCR beta chain under discussion was sequenced for a study of blood T cell repertoires in COVID-19. The CDR3 runs to 16 residues. V shed 4 bases, J shed 3 bases, and the junction held 10 bases outside the gene matches. The germline V gene has CDR1 SGHDT and CDR2 YYEEEE. In the original analysis: Amplified reference gene primers provided the basis for estimating nucleated cell counts. Some clones are missing from TCRdb's copy, which holds only in-frame ones; the method was immunoSEQ multiplex PCR. V and J calls and clone size are as listed in that table; D and trimming were resolved from the DNA. In the table there are 60,000 to 85,000 clones, 75% to 90% of which are singletons.

The gene calls are TRBV5-6 and TRBJ2-1; 7 bases are shared with TRBD1. Sequenced material: peripheral blood. This receptor was taken from a man aged 70-80 years who had recovered from COVID-19. CDR3: CASSGETGSVYNEQFF. CDR3 nucleotide sequence: TGTGCCAGCAGCGGAGAGACAGGGAGTGTCTACAATGAGCAGTTCTTC.